The rows below give T cell receptor beta chains drawn from one sample of a study of technical replicates of blood from four donors. Only in-frame clones appear in the TCRdb table, and some are missing; sequencing was by immunoSEQ multiplex PCR. The data show more than 65,000 clones, with around 92% seen just once and 0.37% held by the top ten. Sequencing was done on a sample of T cells isolated from PBMCs. The receptors here all came from a human donor in good health. The CDR3 runs from the conserved cysteine through the conserved F or W. Each record gives: CDR3 length, J gene, V gene, clone size, D gene, CDR3 DNA, CDR3 protein. A D gene is named only where the DNA matches it firmly. The size field is filled for only some rows; it gives once, few, many or a size class.

15,TRBJ2-4,TRBV28,NA,TRBD1,TGTGCCAGCAATACAGGGGTTGTAGCCAAAAACATTCAGTACTTC,CASNTGVVAKNIQYF
16,TRBJ2-2,TRBV7-2,NA,NA,TGTGCCAGCAGCTTAGCGCTCGGGTCGGGCACCGGGGAGCTGTTTTTT,CASSLALGSGTGELFF
14,TRBJ1-4,TRBV10-3,NA,NA,TGTGCCACCACTCCAGGGGCTACTAATGAAAAACTGTTTTTT,CATTPGATNEKLFF
14,TRBJ2-7,TRBV6-1,NA,TRBD2,TGTGCCAGCGTAACTAGCGGGAGAAATGGCGAGCAGTACTTC,CASVTSGRNGEQYF
14,TRBJ1-1,TRBV5-1,NA,NA,TGCGCCAGCAGCTTGACTCCTAAGGCGGTTGGCGCTTTCTTT,CASSLTPKAVGAFF
12,TRBJ2-1,TRBV29-1,NA,NA,TGCAGCGTTGACGATCTACCCAATGAGCAGTTCTTC,CSVDDLPNEQFF
14,TRBJ2-5,TRBV5-4,NA,TRBD2,TGTGCCAGCAGCTTGGCCGCGGGAGGGGAGACCCAGTACTTC,CASSLAAGGETQYF
18,TRBJ2-6,TRBV4-1,NA,TRBD1,TGCGCCAGCAGCCCTCGGGCAGGGGGCAGCTCTGGGGCCAACGTCCTGACTTTC,CASSPRAGGSSGANVLTF
15,TRBJ2-7,TRBV9,NA,NA,TGTGCCAGCAGCTCCCAGACAGGACTAGCCTACGAGCAGTACTTC,CASSSQTGLAYEQYF
14,TRBJ1-4,TRBV7-9,NA,NA,TGTGCCAGCAGCTTAGAACCTATTCTAGAAAAACTGTTTTTT,CASSLEPILEKLFF
13,TRBJ1-2,TRBV2,NA,NA,TGTGCCAGCAAGGGGGGGCCAGACTATGGCTACACCTTC,CASKGGPDYGYTF
12,TRBJ1-4,TRBV7-2,NA,NA,TGTGCCAGTTCAGGGGTACGTGAAAAACTGTTTTTT,CASSGVREKLFF
16,TRBJ1-2,TRBV19,NA,NA,TGTGCCAGTAGAACAGCAAAGGAGGTCCCAATTTATGGCTACACCTTC,CASRTAKEVPIYGYTF
15,TRBJ2-7,TRBV5-6,once,NA,TGTGCCAGCAGCTTATATGCGGGGAAGTTTTACGAGCAGTACTTC,CASSLYAGKFYEQYF
15,TRBJ2-3,TRBV6-1,once,TRBD2,TGTGCCAGCAGTGAAGCTAGCGGGGACACAGATACGCAGTATTTT,CASSEASGDTDTQYF